The 26 T cell receptor beta chains below come from one sample, sequenced in a study of OX40 agonist ivuxolimab in advanced cancers. Library preparation used the immunoSEQ multiplex PCR assay. TCRdb took this table from immuneACCESS and kept in-frame rearrangements with V and J called. Such tables lack part of the clones; where checked against another copy, unresolved V genes explain under half of the gap, and the rest is unexplained. The sample table records some 72,000 clones; about four fifths of these occur just once. 0.5% to 0.65% of the sample lies in the top ten. This sample comprised CD4+ or CD8+ T cells sorted from blood, obtained in a trial of the OX40 agonist ivuxolimab. The receptors stem from an adult with an advanced solid tumor such as melanoma, head and neck, liver or kidney cancer.

This chain links TRBV7-6 with TRBJ2-5; D may be TRBD1 (5 bases). Per the germline V gene, CDR1 is SGHVS and CDR2 is FNYEAQ. The CDR3 length is 16 residues. Trimming stripped 2 bases from V and 2 bases from J, with 15 bases between. As DNA, the CDR3 is TGTGCCAGCAGCTTAATGCCGAGACAGCCTCAAGAGACCCAGTACTTC. It yields the protein CASSLMPRQPQETQYF.

The chain joins TRBV19 to TRBJ2-4, with D possibly matching TRBD1 (5 bases). The CDR3 is 13 amino acids. V dropped 5 bases and J dropped 4 bases, with 9 bases sitting between them. Germline assignment: CDR1 LNHDA and CDR2 SQIVND (reference sequence). CDR3 bases: TGTGCCAGTAGTCAGGGCGGAAAAAACATTCAGTACTTC. This codes for CASSQGGKNIQYF.

The CDR3 DNA is TGTGCCAGTAGTATGGAGGGGAACTATGGCTACACCTTC. Amino acids: CASSMEGNYGYTF. V and J are TRBV19 and TRBJ1-2; a possible D gene is TRBD1 (5 bases). V lost 3 bases and J 2 bases, leaving 7 bases between the germline ends. Per the germline V gene, CDR1 is LNHDA and CDR2 is SQIVND (reference sequence). The CDR3 runs 13 residues.

The J gene is TRBJ2-5, the V gene TRBV5-6; D is ambiguous. Trimming removed 2 bases from V and 5 bases from J, with 10 bases in between. This CDR3 is built from 13 residues. CDR1 is SGHDT, CDR2 YYEEEE, per germline. The DNA of the CDR3 is TGTGCCAGCAGCTTTTCAGGCGGTGAGACCCAGTACTTC. Translation gives CASSFSGGETQYF.

This clone appeared once. This chain joins TRBV4-2 and TRBJ2-5, with TRBD2 matching over 8 bases. Germline values: CDR1 LGHNA, CDR2 YNFKEQ. This CDR3 has 16 residues. The ends lost 1 base at V and 5 bases at J; junction bases unmatched: 9. The CDR3, as DNA: TGTGCCAGCAGCCAAGGGGGTAGCGGGGTCGGCGAGACCCAGTACTTC. This gives the protein CASSQGGSGVGETQYF.

V is TRBV18 and J is TRBJ1-6, with 7 bases lining up with TRBD1. CDR3 length: 15 residues. The trim removed 4 bases at V and 7 bases at J, leaving 7 bases unmatched. Per germline, CDR1 KGHSH and CDR2 LQKENI. CDR3 nucleotides: TGTGCCAGCTCACTTAAAGGGACAGCAAATTCACCCCTCCACTTT. This codes for CASSLKGTANSPLHF.

The CDR3 sequence: CASSLDRFYEQYF. The CDR3 DNA reads as TGTGCCAGCAGCTTAGACAGATTCTACGAGCAGTACTTC. This chain links TRBV7-9 with TRBJ2-7; D gene uncertain. Germline V lookup: CDR1 SEHNR, CDR2 FQNEAQ (reference sequence). The CDR3 runs 13 residues. Trimming removed 1 base at V and 3 bases at J, with 7 bases between.

The chain joins TRBV9 to TRBJ2-7; D unresolved. Germline CDR1 SGDLS, CDR2 YYNGEE. The V end lost 0 bases, the J end lost 1 base, and 2 bases lay between the germline ends. This CDR3 has 12 amino acids. This CDR3 reads CASSVESYEQYF. In DNA form, the CDR3 reads TGTGCCAGCAGCGTAGAGTCCTACGAGCAGTACTTC.

The V call is TRBV27, the J call TRBJ2-2; 11 positions match TRBD1. CDR3 length: 19 residues. V gave up 6 bases and J gave up 3 bases; unmatched junction bases: 15. CDR1 and CDR2 from the germline V gene are MNHEY and SMNVEV (reference sequence). The CDR3 is CASSPGQGVQRGYTGELFF. DNA for the CDR3: TGTGCCAGCAGCCCGGGACAGGGGGTCCAGCGGGGATACACCGGGGAGCTGTTTTTT.

The chain links TRBV19 to TRBJ2-5; 7 nucleotides line up with TRBD1. The J call may be faulty, since TRBJ2-7 better matches the DNA end. Germline CDR1 reads LNHDA; CDR2 reads SQIVND (reference sequence). The CDR3 has 15 amino acids. The CDR3 region has the DNA TGTGCCAGTAGTGCCTTGGACAGGAGCTCCTACGAGCAGTACTTC. Translated: CASSALDRSSYEQYF.

V and J are TRBV14 and TRBJ2-7; a possible D gene is TRBD2 (7 bases). Germline values: CDR1 SGHDN, CDR2 FVKESK. The CDR3 runs to 15 residues. Trimming took 0 bases from V and 2 from J, leaving 11 bases between them. This chain's CDR3 is CASSQDGGGPYEQYF. For the CDR3, the DNA is TGTGCCAGCAGCCAAGATGGGGGGGGCCCCTACGAGCAGTACTTC.

The chain uses TRBV5-1 and TRBJ2-1; 7 bases line up with TRBD2. This CDR3 spans 16 amino acids. The V gene's germline CDR1 is SGHRS and CDR2 YFSETQ. V shed 4 bases and J 4 bases; nucleotides not matched to a gene: 11. The DNA of the CDR3 is TGCGCCAGCAGCGGGGAGGGGCGGGACCGTTACAATGAGCAGTTCTTC. Translating it yields CASSGEGRDRYNEQFF.

About this clone itself: This CDR3 is also generated by other DNA sequences in the sample. The rearrangement uses TRBV7-3 and TRBJ2-3; perhaps TRBD2 as D (6 bases). The V end lost 4 bases, the J end lost 0 bases, and 8 bases lay between the germline ends. Germline CDR1 reads SGHTA; CDR2 reads FQGTGA. This CDR3 is 14 amino acids long. This CDR3 is CASSSSGSTDTQYF. The CDR3 nucleotides are TGTGCCAGCAGCTCCAGCGGGAGCACAGATACGCAGTATTTT. Together with reference TRBV7-3 and TRBJ2-3, the CDR3 gives the full variable domain: GAGVSQTPSNKVTEKGKYVELRCDPISGHTALYWYRQSLGQGPEFLIYFQGTGAADDSGLPNDRFFAVRPEGSVSTLKIQRTERGDSAVYLCASSSSGSTDTQYFGPGTRLTVL.

CDR3: CASSFGTPNTGELFF. CDR3 DNA: TGTGCCAGCAGCTTTGGGACGCCGAACACCGGGGAGCTGTTTTTT. The J gene is TRBJ2-2, the V gene TRBV7-3; D possibly uses TRBD1 or TRBD2 (5 bases each). The germline V and J ends were trimmed by 3 bases and 0 bases, with 8 bases remaining between them. This CDR3 spans 15 amino acids. Germline V gene sequence: CDR1 SGHTA, CDR2 FQGTGA. Supplemented by reference TRBV7-3 and TRBJ2-2, the full variable domain reads GAGVSQTPSNKVTEKGKYVELRCDPISGHTALYWYRQSLGQGPEFLIYFQGTGAADDSGLPNDRFFAVRPEGSVSTLKIQRTERGDSAVYLCASSFGTPNTGELFFGEGSRLTVL.

The V gene is TRBV15, the J gene TRBJ2-5; D is tentatively TRBD1 or TRBD2 (5 bases each). Deletions cut 8 bases from V and 1 base from J, with 11 bases between. The CDR3 length is 13 residues. Germline assignment: CDR1 LNHNV and CDR2 YYDKDF (reference sequence). The CDR3 is CATYGTGQETQYF. The CDR3 region has the DNA TGTGCCACCTATGGGACCGGCCAAGAGACCCAGTACTTC.

This chain connects TRBV19 to TRBJ2-3, with 9 bases that match TRBD1. The CDR3 contains 15 residues. The V gene end was trimmed by 4 bases and the J gene end by 2 bases; junction bases not matched to a gene: 4. Looked up from germline, CDR1 is LNHDA and CDR2 is SQIVND (reference sequence). The CDR3 spells CASSTYRGHTDTQYF. CDR3 sequence (DNA): TGTGCCAGTAGTACATACAGGGGGCACACAGATACGCAGTATTTT.

The CDR3, as DNA: TGTGCCAGCAGCTTGACAGGGCCTCTAGCCGAGCAGTACTTC. It encodes CASSLTGPLAEQYF. The chain carries TRBV5-6 and TRBJ2-7; perhaps TRBD1 as D (6 bases). Trimming pared 1 base from V and 6 bases from J, leaving 14 bases between. Germline V CDR1 and CDR2: SGHDT, YYEEEE. This CDR3 has 14 residues.

This clone appeared a few times. V and J are TRBV27 and TRBJ1-6, with D tentatively TRBD1 (5 bases). Germline CDR1 is MNHEY and CDR2 is SMNVEV (reference sequence). V was shortened by 2 bases and J by 0 bases, with 17 bases between the two germline ends. The CDR3 extends over 19 amino acids. The CDR3 coding sequence is TGTGCCAGCAGTTTAGGGGGAGGCTTGAGGGGCTCCTATAATTCACCCCTCCACTTT. This sequence encodes CASSLGGGLRGSYNSPLHF.

The chain recombines TRBV15 with TRBJ2-7, with D possibly matching TRBD2 (6 bases). V lost 0 bases to trimming and J lost 3 bases, with 9 bases between them. The CDR3 covers 14 residues. Germline CDR1 reads LNHNV; CDR2 reads YYDKDF (reference sequence). The CDR3, as DNA: TGTGCCACCAGCAGAGATCCGGGAGACTACGAGCAGTACTTC. It encodes CATSRDPGDYEQYF.

The chain has TRBV7-2 and TRBJ2-2; no reliable D call. The V end lost 1 base, the J end lost 5 bases, and 11 bases lay between the germline ends. This CDR3 contains 15 residues. Germline V gene sequence: CDR1 SGHTA, CDR2 FQGNSA. This CDR3 reads CASSLDGLGTGELFF. As DNA, the CDR3 is TGTGCCAGCAGCTTAGACGGGCTCGGAACCGGGGAGCTGTTTTTT.

The chain joins TRBV6-6 to TRBJ2-7, with a tentative D call TRBD2 (7 bases). This CDR3 is 15 amino acids long. Per germline, CDR1 MNHNY and CDR2 SVGAGI (reference sequence). Trimming pared 2 bases from V and 3 bases from J, leaving 14 bases between. The chain's CDR3 is CASSYGGGGRYEQYF. CDR3 bases: TGTGCCAGCAGTTACGGGGGCGGGGGCCGCTACGAGCAGTACTTC.

This clone was seen only once. V is TRBV29-1 and J is TRBJ1-3, with a tentative D call TRBD1 (6 bases). Trimming took 7 bases from V and 7 from J, leaving 11 bases between them. The germline CDR1 and CDR2 sequences are SQVTM and ANQGSEA. The CDR3 has 11 residues. CDR3 bases: TGCAGCGCAGGACAGTCGAACACCATATATTTT. It specifies CSAGQSNTIYF.

The rearrangement joins TRBV5-1 to TRBJ2-7; tentative D call: TRBD2 (6 bases). V was shortened by 2 bases and J by 4 bases, with 7 bases between the two germline ends. CDR3 length: 12 residues. Germline CDR1 and CDR2: SGHRS and YFSETQ. CDR3 sequence reads: CASSFGSYEQYF. CDR3 nucleotides: TGCGCCAGCAGCTTCGGGAGTTACGAGCAGTACTTC. Complete variable domain (other parts from reference TRBV5-1 and TRBJ2-7): KAGVTQTPRYLIKTRGQQVTLSCSPISGHRSVSWYQQTPGQGLQFLFEYFSETQRNKGNFPGRFSGRQFSNSRSEMNVSTLELGDSALYLCASSFGSYEQYFGPGTRLTVT.

This rearrangement joins TRBV28 to TRBJ1-5, with D tentatively TRBD1 (5 bases). V dropped 5 bases and J dropped 10 bases, with 6 bases sitting between them. In germline, CDR1 is MDHEN, CDR2 SYDVKM. This CDR3 region has 10 residues. The CDR3 DNA follows: TGTGCCAGCAGTGACAGACCCCAGCATTTT. Its translation is CASSDRPQHF.

The rearrangement joins TRBV7-3 to TRBJ1-6; maybe TRBD1 (5 bases). The germline V gene encodes CDR1 SGHTA and CDR2 FQGTGA. The ends were cut back, 5 bases at V and 7 bases at J, with 15 bases in the middle. This CDR3 region has 15 residues. The chain's CDR3 is CASSISGTENSPLHF. In DNA form, the CDR3 reads TGTGCCAGCAGCATTTCCGGGACCGAAAATTCACCCCTCCACTTT. The full variable domain, completed using reference TRBV7-3 and TRBJ1-6, is GAGVSQTPSNKVTEKGKYVELRCDPISGHTALYWYRQSLGQGPEFLIYFQGTGAADDSGLPNDRFFAVRPEGSVSTLKIQRTERGDSAVYLCASSISGTENSPLHFGNGTRLTVT.

This chain joins TRBV7-9 and TRBJ2-2; 9 positions agree with TRBD1. V dropped 5 bases and J dropped 9; count of bases not matched to a gene: 7. This CDR3 has 14 amino acids. The germline V gene encodes CDR1 SEHNR and CDR2 FQNEAQ (reference sequence). The CDR3 bases are TGTGCCAGCAGCACCGGGACAGGGCGCCGGGAGCTGTTTTTT. Translation gives CASSTGTGRRELFF.